The entry below describes one T cell receptor beta chain. This entry is derived from a study of stem cell transplantation in POMP-related autoinflammatory disease. The method was immunoSEQ multiplex PCR; TCRdb's version includes in-frame clones alone and lacks a portion of them. The sample shows 7,500 to 10,000 clones, roughly 85% of them seen only once. Germline-derived CDR1 and CDR2 are SNHLY and FYNNEI. There are 14 residues in the CDR3. Deletions cut 1 base from V and 0 bases from J, with 5 bases between. V usage is TRBV2 and J usage is TRBJ2-3; D is undetermined. The sequence came from a human patient with POMP-related autoinflammation and immune dysregulation (PRAID). These T cells may partly come from the graft donor. The sample was CD8+ T cells from PBMCs, taken after stem cell transplantation. CDR3 region: CASSEVGSTDTQYF. The CDR3, as DNA: TGTGCCAGCAGTGAAGTTGGCAGCACAGATACGCAGTATTTT. Full variable domain (outside the CDR3, taken from reference TRBV2 and TRBJ2-3): EPEVTQTPSHQVTQMGQEVILRCVPISNHLYFYWYRQILGQKVEFLVSFYNNEISEKSEIFDDQFSVERPDGSNFTLKIRSTKLEDSAMYFCASSEVGSTDTQYFGPGTRLTVL.